The text below deals with one TCR beta chain. Measured with immunoSEQ multiplex PCR; TCRdb has only the in-frame clones, and not every one. The sample holds about 160,000 clones, about 80% seen once. Adults between roughly 18 and 95 years of age took part from fewer than 30 US areas. This sample is drawn from a study of blood T cell repertoires in COVID-19. The germline V gene has CDR1 SGHVS and CDR2 FQNEAQ. CDR3 length: 12 amino acids. The V gene end was trimmed by 4 bases and the J gene end by 10 bases; junction bases not matched to a gene: 4. This chain joins TRBV7-8 and TRBJ1-1, with 9 bases identical to TRBD1. The specimen sequenced was PBMCs or T cells enriched from blood (not recorded which). The origin of this receptor is a woman between 55 and 75 years old who had recovered from COVID-19. Here the CDR3 reads CASSWTGDRAFF. CDR3 nucleotide sequence: TGTGCCAGCAGCTGGACAGGGGATCGAGCTTTCTTT. The entire variable domain, with the rest obtained from reference TRBV7-8 and TRBJ1-1, is as follows: GAGVSQSPRYKVAKRGQDVALRCDPISGHVSLFWYQQALGQGPEFLTYFQNEAQLDKSGLPSDRFFAERPEGSVSTLKIQRTQQEDSAVYLCASSWTGDRAFFGQGTRLTVV.